The clone carrying this T cell receptor beta chain was counted only a few times. The data belong to a study of beta chain features in type 1 diabetes. J was trimmed by 4 bases and V by 2 bases; bases with no gene match: 6. The V gene's germline CDR1 is ENHRY and CDR2 SYGVKD. The CDR3 length is 16 residues. Isolated RNA was reverse transcribed in full, so expressed TCRB transcripts were sequenced. The method was immunoSEQ multiplex PCR; TCRdb's version includes in-frame clones alone and lacks a portion of them. The repertoire includes hundreds of thousands of clones, roughly 15% of them detected once, and 0.02% to 0.03% sits in the top ten.

The rearrangement joins TRBV10-3 to TRBJ1-3; 9 positions match TRBD1. This receptor was obtained from a woman aged 18-35 years in good health. The sample comprised naive CD4+ T cells from blood. The CDR3 DNA is TGTGCCATCAGTGAGCATTACGGACAGGGGGGAAACACCATATATTTT. Translating gives CAISEHYGQGGNTIYF.